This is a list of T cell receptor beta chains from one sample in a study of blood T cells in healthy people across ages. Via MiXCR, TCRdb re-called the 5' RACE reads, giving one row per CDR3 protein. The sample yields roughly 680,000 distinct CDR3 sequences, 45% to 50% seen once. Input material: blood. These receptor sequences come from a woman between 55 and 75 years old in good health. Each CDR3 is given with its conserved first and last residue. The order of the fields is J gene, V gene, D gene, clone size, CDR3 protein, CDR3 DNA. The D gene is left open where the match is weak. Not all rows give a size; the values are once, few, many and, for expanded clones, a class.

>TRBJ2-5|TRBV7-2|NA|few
CASRPRQTIQETQYF
TGTGCCAGCAGACCACGACAGACCATCCAAGAGACCCAGTACTTC
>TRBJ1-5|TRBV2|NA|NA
CASSDRGISNRPQHF
TGTGCCAGCAGTGACAGGGGTATCAGCAATCGGCCCCAGCATTTT
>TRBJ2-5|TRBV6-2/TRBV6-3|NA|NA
CASSLGGPRGDEQYF
TGTGCCAGCAGTTTGGGCGGGCCAAGGGGCGATGAGCAGTACTTC
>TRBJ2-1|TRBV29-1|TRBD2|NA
CSARTATSGRSGNEQFF
TGCAGCGCTCGTACTGCGACTAGCGGGAGATCAGGAAATGAGCAGTTCTTC
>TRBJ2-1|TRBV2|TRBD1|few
CATTELGQGYNEQFF
TGTGCCACCACGGAGTTGGGACAGGGCTACAATGAGCAGTTCTTC
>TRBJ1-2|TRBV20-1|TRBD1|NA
CSARDGTGGAYGYTF
TGCAGTGCTCGAGACGGGACAGGGGGGGCCTATGGCTACACCTTC
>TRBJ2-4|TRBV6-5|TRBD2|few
CASSYRGREDIQYF
TGTGCCAGCAGTTACCGGGGGAGGGAGGACATTCAGTACTTC
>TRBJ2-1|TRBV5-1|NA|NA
CASGSTRPGSYNEQFF
TGCGCCAGCGGATCGACTAGGCCGGGCTCCTACAATGAGCAGTTCTTC
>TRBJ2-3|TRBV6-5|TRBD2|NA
CASRPRLAGGPDTQYF
TGTGCCAGCAGGCCCCGACTAGCGGGAGGGCCTGATACGCAGTATTTT
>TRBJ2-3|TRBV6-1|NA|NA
CASTALSTDTQYF
TGTGCCAGCACGGCCCTAAGCACAGATACGCAGTATTTT
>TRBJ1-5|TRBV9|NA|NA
CASSVAGVPNQPQHF
TGTGCCAGCAGCGTTGCGGGCGTCCCCAATCAGCCCCAGCATTTT
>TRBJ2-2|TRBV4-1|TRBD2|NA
CASSQVRDYPTGELFF
TGCGCCAGCAGCCAAGTCCGGGACTACCCCACCGGGGAGCTGTTTTTT
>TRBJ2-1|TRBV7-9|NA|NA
CASSLLDWGSKISYNEQFF
TGTGCCAGCAGCTTATTGGATTGGGGGAGTAAGATTTCCTACAATGAGCAGTTCTTC
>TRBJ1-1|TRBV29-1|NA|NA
CGVAQAAPEAFF
TGCGGCGTTGCACAGGCCGCCCCTGAAGCTTTCTTT
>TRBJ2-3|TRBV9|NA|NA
CASSVAWSGRGLTRSTDTQYF
TGTGCCAGCAGCGTAGCTTGGTCAGGGAGAGGTCTCACTAGAAGCACAGATACGCAGTATTTT
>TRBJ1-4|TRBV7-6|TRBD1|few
CASSFGTGQGELEKLFF
TGTGCCAGCAGCTTTGGGACAGGACAGGGAGAGCTGGAAAAACTGTTTTTT
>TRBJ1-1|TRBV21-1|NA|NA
CASRRIRKAFF
TGTGCCAGCAGAAGGATAAGGAAAGCTTTCTTT
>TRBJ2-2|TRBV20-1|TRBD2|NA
CSVKGGSHTGELFF
TGCAGTGTTAAGGGCGGGAGCCACACCGGGGAGCTGTTTTTT
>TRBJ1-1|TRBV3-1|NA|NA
CASSRSTGDTEAFF
TGTGCCAGCAGCCGATCGACGGGGGACACTGAAGCTTTCTTT
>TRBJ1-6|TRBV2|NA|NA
CASSVGGFLNSPLHF
TGTGCCAGCAGTGTTGGAGGATTCCTTAATTCACCCCTCCACTTT
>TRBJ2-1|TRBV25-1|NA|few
CASSESGGGDYNEQFF
TGTGCCAGCAGTGAATCAGGAGGGGGCGACTACAATGAGCAGTTCTTC
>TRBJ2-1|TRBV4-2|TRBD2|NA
CASSQDWGGTSYNEQFF
TGTGCCAGCAGCCAAGATTGGGGGGGAACGTCCTACAATGAGCAGTTCTTC
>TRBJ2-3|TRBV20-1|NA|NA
CSARVEGADTQYF
TGCAGTGCTAGAGTGGAGGGGGCAGATACGCAGTATTTT
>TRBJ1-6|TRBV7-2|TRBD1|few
CASSVPGTGLGSPLHF
TGTGCCAGCAGCGTCCCCGGGACAGGCCTGGGTTCACCCCTCCACTTT
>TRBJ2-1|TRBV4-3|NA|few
CASSQGLGDPAYNEQFF
TGCGCCAGCAGCCAAGGCCTTGGGGACCCTGCCTACAATGAGCAGTTCTTC
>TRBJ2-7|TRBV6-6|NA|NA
CASSYDSSVYEQYF
TGTGCCAGCAGTTACGACTCGTCGGTCTACGAGCAGTACTTC
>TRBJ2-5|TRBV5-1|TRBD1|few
CASSTDRGGETQYF
TGCGCCAGCAGCACTGACAGGGGGGGAGAGACCCAGTACTTC
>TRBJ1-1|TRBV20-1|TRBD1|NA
CSCSFDRGNTEAFF
TGCAGTTGCTCCTTTGACAGGGGGAACACTGAAGCTTTCTTT
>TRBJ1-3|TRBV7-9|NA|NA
CASSLAPRLTENTIYF
TGTGCCAGCAGCTTAGCGCCCAGGCTCACCGAAAACACCATATATTTT
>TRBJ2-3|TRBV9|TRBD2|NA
CASSVLTSGGEDTQYF
TGTGCCAGCAGCGTCCTGACTAGCGGGGGGGAAGATACGCAGTATTTT
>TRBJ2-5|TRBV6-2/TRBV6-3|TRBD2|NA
CASSYSGNVGLAQYF
TGTGCCAGCAGTTACTCGGGAAACGTGGGACTAGCTCAGTACTTC
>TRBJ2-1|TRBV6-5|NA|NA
CVSSYGGLQGSEQFF
TGTGTCAGCAGTTACGGGGGTTTACAGGGATCTGAGCAGTTCTTC
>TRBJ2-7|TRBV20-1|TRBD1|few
CSVGSTGAYEQYF
TGCAGTGTAGGGTCAACAGGGGCCTACGAGCAGTACTTC
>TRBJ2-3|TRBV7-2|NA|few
CASSLAWWGSDTQYF
TGTGCCAGCAGCTTAGCGTGGTGGGGGTCAGATACGCAGTATTTT
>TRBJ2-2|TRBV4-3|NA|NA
CASSQAERTGELFF
TGCGCCAGCAGCCAAGCAGAACGAACCGGGGAGCTGTTTTTT
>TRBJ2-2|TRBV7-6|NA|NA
CASSLRGSTGELFF
TGTGCCAGCAGCTTAAGGGGGTCCACCGGGGAGCTGTTTTTT
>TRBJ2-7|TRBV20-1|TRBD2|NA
CSAEASGSLEQYF
TGCAGTGCAGAGGCTAGCGGGAGTTTGGAGCAGTACTTC
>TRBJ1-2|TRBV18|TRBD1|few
CASSRTGGGYGYTF
TGTGCCAGCTCACGGACAGGGGGCGGCTATGGCTACACCTTC
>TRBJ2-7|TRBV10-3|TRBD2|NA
CAISESAQRESYEQYF
TGTGCCATCAGTGAGTCTGCCCAGCGGGAGTCCTACGAGCAGTACTTC
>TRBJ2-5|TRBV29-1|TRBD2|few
CSVEELAKETQYF
TGCAGCGTTGAAGAACTAGCGAAAGAGACCCAGTACTTC
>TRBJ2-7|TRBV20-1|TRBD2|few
CSARTSSHEQYF
TGCAGTGCGAGGACTAGCTCCCACGAGCAGTACTTC
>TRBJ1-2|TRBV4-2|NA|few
CASSQEWSGARDDYGYTF
TGTGCCAGCAGCCAAGAATGGTCGGGGGCCCGAGATGACTATGGCTACACCTTC
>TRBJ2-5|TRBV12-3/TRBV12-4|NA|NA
CASSLGVGPSRQYF
TGTGCCAGCAGTTTAGGGGTGGGACCTTCGAGGCAGTACTTC
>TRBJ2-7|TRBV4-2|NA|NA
CASSQAYNEQYF
TGTGCCAGCAGCCAAGCTTACAATGAGCAGTACTTC
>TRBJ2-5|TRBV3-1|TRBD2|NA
CASSQTSGAQETQYF
TGTGCCAGCAGCCAAACTAGCGGGGCCCAAGAGACCCAGTACTTC
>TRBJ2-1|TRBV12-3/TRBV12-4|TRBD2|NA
CASSSSGRVHNEQFF
TGTGCCAGCAGCTCTAGCGGGAGGGTCCACAATGAGCAGTTCTTC
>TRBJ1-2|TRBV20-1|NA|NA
CSARVPWGYTF
TGCAGTGCTAGGGTTCCCTGGGGCTACACCTTC
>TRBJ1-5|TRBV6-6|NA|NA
CASSLGFTGRPQHF
TGTGCCAGCAGTTTGGGATTTACAGGGAGGCCCCAGCATTTT